The source of this T cell receptor beta chain is a study of human T cells and chemical hapten exposure. In the study overall: Epicutaneous patch tests delivered 0.01% DPC to the upper back, with evaluation at 6 days.

In the authors' methods: A typical sample had around 96,000 TCRs, with roughly 23,224 to 690,600 overall. MiXCR, applied by TCRdb to the RACE reads, yields one record per CDR3 protein. TCRdb, not the original authors, processed these V and J calls. Of a few hundred thousand distinct CDR3 sequences in the sample, about 9% were seen once. Indicated time point: pre-sensitization, week 0. The treatment here: therapeutic diphenylcyclopropenone sensitization with weekly scalp DPC. The CDR3 is 16 amino acids. V shed 5 bases, J shed 4 bases, and the junction held 10 bases outside the gene matches. Germline values: CDR1 MNHEY, CDR2 SMNVEV (reference sequence). This clonotype was counted between two and nine times.

The source of this sequence is a woman in her thirties or forties with alopecia areata. Some clones in this sample may be carry-over from other donors' samples. This sample comprised whole blood, obtained in connection with sensitization to the hapten diphenylcyclopropenone (DPC). This chain connects TRBV27 to TRBJ2-2, with 7 bases fitting TRBD2. CDR3 nucleotide sequence: TGTGCCAGCAGTCCCAGTGGGAGGGTGCTCACCGGGGAGCTGTTTTTT. It codes for CASSPSGRVLTGELFF.